The present T cell receptor (beta chain) was sequenced within a study of molecular identifiers for immune sequencing clone quantification. TCRdb passed the PCR reads through MiXCR, listing each CDR3 protein once. The data show more than 300,000 distinct CDR3 sequences, over 20% seen once. Germline V lookup: CDR1 MNHEY, CDR2 SVGEGT. Trimming removed 0 bases from V and 3 bases from J; junction bases left unmatched: 4. This CDR3 has 16 residues. This clonotype was picked up a small number of times. The sequenced material came from naive CD8+ T cells from blood, with Jurkat cell RNA spiked in. Subset noted: FACS-sorted CD8+CD4-CCR7+CD45RA+ naive T cells. This clonotype was sampled from a human donor in good health. Some libraries in this study had Jurkat cell RNA spiked in. The chain has TRBV6-2 or TRBV6-3 and TRBJ2-2, with TRBD2 identical over 7 bases. CDR3 loop: CASSYSAGEYTGELFF. DNA for the CDR3: TGTGCCAGCAGTTACTCCGCGGGAGAATACACCGGGGAGCTGTTTTTT.